The next 17 T cell receptor beta chains were all read from a single sample in a study of type 1 regulatory T cells. TCRdb fed the reads into MiXCR, producing one record per CDR3 protein. The sample has 80,000 to 100,000 distinct CDR3 sequences; 25% to 40% are singletons. The source material was CD4+ T cells, either the whole sample or a sorted fraction (not recorded which). All receptors come from a human donor in good health.

This clonotype was found a few times. The genes are TRBV6-6 and TRBJ2-1; 7 nucleotides agree with TRBD2. This CDR3 contains 16 residues. V lost 2 bases and J lost 7; bases outside the gene matches: 11. Germline assignment: CDR1 MNHNY and CDR2 SVGAGI (reference sequence). The DNA of the CDR3 is TGTGCCAGCAGTTACCCAACAGCGGGAAAGAGGAATGAGCAGTTCTTC. Amino acid sequence: CASSYPTAGKRNEQFF.

This clonotype was observed a handful of times. The chain has TRBV28 and TRBJ2-5, with D tentatively TRBD1 (6 bases). Trimming took 1 base from V and 2 from J, leaving 11 bases between them. Germline V gene sequence: CDR1 MDHEN, CDR2 SYDVKM. The CDR3 totals 15 residues. CDR3 sequence: CASSLSGTRQETQYF. The CDR3 DNA reads TGTGCCAGCAGTTTATCAGGGACACGACAAGAGACCCAGTACTTC.

This chain uses TRBV20-1 with TRBJ2-3; perhaps TRBD1 as D (5 bases). Germline V gene lookup returns CDR1 DFQATT and CDR2 SNEGSKA (reference sequence). V was clipped by 3 bases and J by 0 bases, with 10 bases between them. The CDR3 contains 14 residues. Written as DNA, the CDR3 is TGCAGTGCTAGTTATCCAGGGAGCACAGATACGCAGTATTTT. Encoded protein: CSASYPGSTDTQYF.

This clonotype was seen repeatedly, ten times or more. This chain connects TRBV7-2 to TRBJ2-3; D ambiguous. CDR3 length equals 13 residues. Germline-derived CDR1 and CDR2 are SGHTA and FQGNSA. V was pared by 5 bases and J by 4 bases, with 10 bases between. The CDR3 region has the DNA TGTGCCAGCAGCCCCCCAATCGCAGATACGCAGTATTTT. Translated: CASSPPIADTQYF.

This clonotype was observed a few times. V is TRBV20-1 and J is TRBJ1-1; no definite D call. The germline V gene encodes CDR1 DFQATT and CDR2 SNEGSKA (reference sequence). Trimming took off 2 bases at V and 1 base at J, with 14 bases between the two ends. The CDR3 covers 15 residues. The CDR3 region is CSARSGWSWNTEAFF. Here the CDR3 DNA reads TGCAGTGCTAGATCCGGGTGGTCCTGGAACACTGAAGCTTTCTTT.

The chain carries TRBV29-1 and TRBJ2-7; D might be TRBD1 (6 bases). The germline V gene has CDR1 SQVTM and CDR2 ANQGSEA. The ends were cut back, 3 bases at V and 2 bases at J, with 17 bases in the middle. There are 15 residues in the CDR3. As DNA, the CDR3 is TGCAGCGTTGAGAAGGCGACAGGCACGACCTACGAGCAGTACTTC. Protein sequence: CSVEKATGTTYEQYF.

The CDR3 DNA sequence: TGTGCCAGCAGCTCTTGGACTAGCGGAGCCGTGGGGGCCAACGTCCTGACTTTC. This gives the protein CASSSWTSGAVGANVLTF. The V and J genes are TRBV7-2 and TRBJ2-6; 10 positions match TRBD2. Trimming at V came to 4 bases and at J to 4 bases, leaving 10 bases not matched to a gene. Germline assignment: CDR1 SGHTA and CDR2 FQGNSA. This CDR3 has 18 residues.

V is TRBV18 and J is TRBJ1-2; a possible D gene is TRBD1 (5 bases). The V gene lost 8 bases and the J gene lost 3 bases, with 19 bases spanning the gap. The CDR3 runs 15 residues. The germline CDR1 and CDR2 sequences are KGHSH and LQKENI. In nucleotides, the CDR3 is TGTGCCAGCCAAGAATCCACGGGGGTTGACTATGGCTACACCTTC. This translates into CASQESTGVDYGYTF. Full variable domain (outside the CDR3, taken from reference TRBV18 and TRBJ1-2): NAGVMQNPRHLVRRRGQEARLRCSPMKGHSHVYWYRQLPEEGLKFMVYLQKENIIDESGMPKERFSAEFPKEGPSILRIQQVVRGDSAAYFCASQESTGVDYGYTFGSGTRLTVV.

This clonotype was recorded a few times. This sequence joins TRBV5-1 and TRBJ2-5, with 8 bases lining up with TRBD1. V shed 4 bases and J 3 bases; nucleotides not matched to a gene: 11. The germline V gene encodes CDR1 SGHRS and CDR2 YFSETQ. The CDR3 covers 16 residues. The CDR3 coding sequence is TGCGCCAGCAGCCTTTCCTTAGACAGGGGAGAAGAGACCCAGTACTTC. Protein: CASSLSLDRGEETQYF.

The chain links TRBV24-1 to TRBJ2-1; 13 bases line up with TRBD2. Germline trimming cut 4 bases from V and 0 bases from J; bases unmatched to any gene: 2. This CDR3 is built from 17 residues. Germline CDR1 reads KGHDR; CDR2 reads SFDVKD. Here the CDR3 DNA reads TGTGCCACCAGTGAATGGACTAGCGGGAGCTCCTACAATGAGCAGTTCTTC. Protein product: CATSEWTSGSSYNEQFF.

This clonotype was counted many times. CDR3 bases: TGTGCCGCAGGAAAAGGGGATGGTGAGCAGTTCTTC. It yields the protein CAAGKGDGEQFF. The chain joins TRBV19 to TRBJ2-1, with a possible D match to TRBD1 (5 bases). The V gene's germline CDR1 is LNHDA and CDR2 SQIVND (reference sequence). V lost 11 bases and J lost 9, with 17 bases in between. The CDR3 extends over 12 amino acids.

The rearrangement uses TRBV6-2 or TRBV6-3 and TRBJ2-2; the D gene could be TRBD1 or TRBD2 (5 bases each). Germline V gene lookup returns CDR1 MNHEY and CDR2 SVGEGT. The ends were cut back, 6 bases at V and 0 bases at J, with 14 bases in the middle. The CDR3 contains 16 residues. This CDR3 reads CASSSPGTTNTGELFF. CDR3 nucleotides: TGTGCCAGCAGCAGCCCCGGGACCACGAACACCGGGGAGCTGTTTTTT.

This clonotype has just a few counts. The V and J genes are TRBV27 and TRBJ2-5; 13 bases align to TRBD2. Trimming took 5 bases from V and 1 from J; bases not matched to a gene: 10. This CDR3 is 18 amino acids long. Looked up from germline, CDR1 is MNHEY and CDR2 is SMNVEV (reference sequence). In DNA, the CDR3 is TGTGCCAGCAGTATTTTGACTAGCGGGAGGCCCCCCCAAGAGACCCAGTACTTC. Translating it yields CASSILTSGRPPQETQYF.

This clonotype showed up just a few times. CDR3 loop: CASSQAGTKGAYEQYF. In DNA, the CDR3 is TGTGCCAGCAGCCAAGCCGGGACCAAGGGGGCCTACGAGCAGTACTTC. This chain joins TRBV7-2 and TRBJ2-7; maybe TRBD1 (6 bases). Per the germline V gene, CDR1 is SGHTA and CDR2 is FQGNSA. There are 16 residues in the CDR3. The V end lost 5 bases, the J end lost 2 bases, and 19 bases lay between the germline ends. Combining the CDR3 with reference TRBV7-2 and TRBJ2-7 gives the whole variable domain GAGVSQSPSNKVTEKGKDVELRCDPISGHTALYWYRQSLGQGLEFLIYFQGNSAPDKSGLPSDRFSAERTGGSVSTLTIQRTQQEDSAVYLCASSQAGTKGAYEQYFGPGTRLTVT.

The rearrangement uses TRBV25-1 and TRBJ2-1, with TRBD2 identical over 16 bases. Germline CDR1 and CDR2: MGHDK and SYGVNS. The CDR3 has 15 residues. After removal of 2 bases from V and 13 bases from J, the junction contained 5 bases not matched to a gene. CDR3 in DNA: TGTGCCAGCAGTGAACCGGGACTAGCGGGAGGGTACCAGTTCTTC. Its protein is CASSEPGLAGGYQFF.

The V gene is TRBV3-1, the J gene TRBJ2-3, with 9 bases aligning to TRBD2. J was trimmed by 3 bases and V by 6 bases; bases with no gene match: 13. CDR1 and CDR2 from the germline V gene are LGHDT and YNNKEL (reference sequence). The CDR3 is made up of 17 amino acids. The CDR3 here is CASSHPPLAGVTDTQYF. DNA of the CDR3: TGTGCCAGCAGTCACCCCCCTTTAGCGGGAGTGACAGATACGCAGTATTTT.

The CDR3 sequence is CASRLQGLDQPQHF. The DNA for the CDR3 is TGTGCCAGCAGGTTACAGGGTCTAGATCAGCCCCAGCATTTT. The gene calls are TRBV6-2 or TRBV6-3 and TRBJ1-5, with D maybe TRBD1 (6 bases). The CDR3 is made up of 14 amino acids. V lost 6 bases to trimming and J lost 5 bases, with 14 bases between them. CDR1 is MNHEY and CDR2 is SVGEGT in the germline V gene.